This TCR beta chain came from a study of T cell repertoires in ileal Crohn's disease. The time point here: neoterminal ileum biopsy at postoperative endoscopy, about 6 months after surgery. Trimming took 2 bases from V and 2 from J, leaving 7 bases between them. The CDR3 contains 13 residues. From germline, CDR1 is SGHNT and CDR2 YYREEE (reference sequence). Here immunoSEQ multiplex PCR was the method, and the copy in TCRdb shows in-frame clones only, minus some. The sample includes approximately 7,400 clones, approximately 74% of them seen just once. This chain joins TRBV5-4 and TRBJ2-5; D gene ambiguous. The sequenced material came from ileal tissue. The source is an adult with Crohn's disease. CDR3 residues: CASSFRLQETQYF. The CDR3 region has the DNA TGTGCCAGCAGCTTTCGACTTCAAGAGACCCAGTACTTC.